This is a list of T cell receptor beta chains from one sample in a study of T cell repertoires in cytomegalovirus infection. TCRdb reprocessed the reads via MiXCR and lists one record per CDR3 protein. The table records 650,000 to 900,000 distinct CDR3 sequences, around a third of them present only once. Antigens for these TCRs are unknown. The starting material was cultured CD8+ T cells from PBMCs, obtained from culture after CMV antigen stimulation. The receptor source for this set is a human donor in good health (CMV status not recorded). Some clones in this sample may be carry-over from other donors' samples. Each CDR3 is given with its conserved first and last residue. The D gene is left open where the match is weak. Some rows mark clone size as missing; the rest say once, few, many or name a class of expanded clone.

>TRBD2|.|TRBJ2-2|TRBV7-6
TGTGCCAGCAGCTTTCCCCTGACGGGGGGGAACACCAGGGAGCTGTTTTTT
CASSFPLTGGNTRELFF
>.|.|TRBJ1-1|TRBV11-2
TGTGCCAGCAGCAGATGGAAACGGGACACAAGGACTGAAGCTTTCTTT
CASSRWKRDTRTEAFF
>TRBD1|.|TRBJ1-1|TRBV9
TGTGCCAGCAGCGTCGGGACAGGGGAAACCCTACCGTCCACTGAAGCTTTCTTT
CASSVGTGETLPSTEAFF
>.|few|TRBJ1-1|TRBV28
TGTGCCAGCAGTATCACTCGGGGAAGGGCGCGAGCTGAAGCTTTCTTT
CASSITRGRARAEAFF
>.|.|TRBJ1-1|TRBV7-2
TGTGCCAGCAGCTTTAGGCAGACTGAAGCTTTCTTT
CASSFRQTEAFF
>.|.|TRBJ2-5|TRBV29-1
TGCAGCGTGTTCAATGGGGGAGTTCAAGAGACCCAGTACTTC
CSVFNGGVQETQYF
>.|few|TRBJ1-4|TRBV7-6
TGTGCCAGCAGCCCCACGGGCAGGGCGAATGAAAAACTGTTTTTT
CASSPTGRANEKLFF
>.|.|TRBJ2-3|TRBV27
TGTGCCACAGGGACATTTACTAGCACAGATACGCAGTATTTT
CATGTFTSTDTQYF
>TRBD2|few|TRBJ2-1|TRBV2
TGTGCCAGCAGTGGCCCGGGGGGAAGCTCCTACAATGAGCAGTTCTTC
CASSGPGGSSYNEQFF
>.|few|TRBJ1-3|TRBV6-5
TGTGCCAGCAGTTTTACTGTCCAGAGGTCTGGAAACACCATATATTTT
CASSFTVQRSGNTIYF
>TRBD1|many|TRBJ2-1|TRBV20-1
TGCAGTGCTAGGACCCCGGGACAGGGATCCTACAATGAGCAGTTCTTC
CSARTPGQGSYNEQFF
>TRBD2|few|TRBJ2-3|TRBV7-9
TGTGCCAGCAGCCCTCCCAGCGGGGGGGCCTCAGATACGCAGTATTTT
CASSPPSGGASDTQYF
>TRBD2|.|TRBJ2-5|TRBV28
TGTGCCAGCACCCTGGGACTAGCGGGAATATTACTTGGAGAGACCCAGTACTTC
CASTLGLAGILLGETQYF
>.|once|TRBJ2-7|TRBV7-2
TGTGCCAGCAGCTTCGACCGCGGGGCGCGGTACTTC
CASSFDRGARYF